This T cell receptor (beta chain) is from a study of T cells in Graves' hyperthyroidism and ophthalmopathy. Study context: Peripheral blood was taken when the disease was first diagnosed, before any treatment began. Study-wide findings and caveats: Peripheral blood also featured most of the thyroid clonotypes expanded above 0.001.

The CDR3 regions of TCR beta were amplified from RNA transcripts. HTBI primers were used for first-round RT-PCR of the TCR CDR3. TCRdb reprocessed the multiplex PCR reads with MiXCR, giving one entry per CDR3 protein. The sample records 690,000 or so distinct CDR3 sequences, around 19% being singletons. Ten or more counts support this clonotype. The antigen is unknown. Trimming shortened V by 4 bases and J by 0 bases, and 13 bases separated the two germline ends. Per the germline V gene, CDR1 is LGHDT and CDR2 is YNNKEL (reference sequence). The length of the CDR3 is 15 residues. The blood was taken when hyperthyroidism was first diagnosed, before any ophthalmopathy symptoms showed up.

This chain connects TRBV3-1 to TRBJ2-7; possibly TRBD2 for D (5 bases). Material for sequencing was blood. The sequence derives from a woman aged 45-60 years with Graves' hyperthyroidism that later progressed to Graves' ophthalmopathy. The CDR3 sequence is CASSLPRASSYEQYF. The CDR3 bases are TGTGCCAGCAGCCTTCCGCGGGCGTCCTCCTACGAGCAGTACTTC.